Listed here are 20 T cell receptor beta chains from one sample, sequenced in a study of read filtering for tumor transcriptome and immune sequencing. The library was built from 400 ng RNA with molecular barcoded adaptors for alpha/delta and beta/gamma chains. One entry per CDR3 protein, called by TCRdb with MiXCR from the reads. The table shows approximately 90,000 distinct CDR3 sequences, with roughly an eighth occurring only once. Sequencing was done on a sample of a population of CD138-negative cells sorted from bone marrow. Receptor source: a donor at least 40 years old with multiple myeloma.

Only one count was recorded for this clonotype. A junction boundary mismatches the germline segment, possibly from a read error. The chain combines TRBV20-1 with TRBJ2-3; 7 bases line up with TRBD2. The CDR3 extends over 15 amino acids. Germline CDR1 DFQATT, CDR2 SNEGSKA (reference sequence). CDR3 sequence reads: CGARDSLAVADTQYF. Written as DNA, the CDR3 is TGCGGTGCTAGAGATTCCCTAGCGGTGGCAGATACGCAGTATTTT.

This clonotype was seen many times. The CDR3 loop is CASSPSAGNTEAFF. The CDR3 DNA reads as TGTGCCAGCTCACCATCGGCAGGGAACACTGAAGCTTTCTTT. The chain carries TRBV18 and TRBJ1-1; no clear D gene. V dropped 2 bases and J dropped 1 base, with 8 bases sitting between them. The V gene's germline CDR1 is KGHSH and CDR2 LQKENI. The CDR3 extends over 14 amino acids.

This clonotype has at least ten counts. The rearrangement uses TRBV29-1 and TRBJ2-7; 10 nucleotides match TRBD1. CDR3 length: 16 residues. After removal of 1 base from V and 5 bases from J, the junction contained 11 bases not matched to a gene. Germline-derived CDR1 and CDR2 are SQVTM and ANQGSEA. The CDR3 nucleotides read TGCAGCGTTGAAGTCGGGGGCGGGGACAGGGGCAACGAGCAGTACTTC. Translated, it gives CSVEVGGGDRGNEQYF.

This clonotype was observed at least ten times. This chain joins TRBV12-3 or TRBV12-4 and TRBJ2-2; tentatively, D is TRBD1 (6 bases). This CDR3 contains 14 residues. V lost 10 bases and J 0 bases, leaving 12 bases between the germline ends. As DNA, the CDR3 is TGTGCCATCACGGGACATCCGAACACCGGGGAGCTGTTTTTT. Its protein is CAITGHPNTGELFF.

At least ten counts were recorded for this clonotype. This chain uses TRBV2 with TRBJ1-5; possible D gene TRBD1, 5 bases. Germline CDR1 and CDR2: SNHLY and FYNNEI. Trimming shortened V by 4 bases and J by 10 bases, and 14 bases separated the two germline ends. The CDR3 has 13 residues. CDR3 sequence (DNA): TGTGCCAGCAGTGCGCAGGGTGCGGGACCCCAGCATTTT. Encoded protein: CASSAQGAGPQHF.

This clonotype has a count of ten or more. The chain links TRBV11-2 to TRBJ1-5; D is ambiguous. CDR3 length: 13 amino acids. Germline V CDR1 and CDR2: SGHAT, FQNNGV. Trimming removed 2 bases from V and 5 bases from J, with 7 bases in between. This CDR3 is CASSLTRDQPQHF. The CDR3 bases are TGTGCCAGCAGCTTAACACGGGATCAGCCCCAGCATTTT. Looking up the rest from reference TRBV11-2 and TRBJ1-5 gives the full variable domain: EAGVAQSPRYKIIEKRQSVAFWCNPISGHATLYWYQQILGQGPKLLIQFQNNGVVDDSQLPKDRFSAERLKGVDSTLKIQPAKLEDSAVYLCASSLTRDQPQHFGDGTRLSIL.

The chain recombines TRBV6-5 with TRBJ1-1; no clear D gene. Trimming pared 2 bases from V and 8 bases from J, leaving 9 bases between. Germline values: CDR1 MNHEY, CDR2 SVGAGI. The CDR3 is 12 amino acids. Here the CDR3 DNA reads TGTGCCAGCAGTTACCGAGGGCAGGAAGCTTTCTTT. Encoded protein: CASSYRGQEAFF.

As regards this clonotype: A read error is possible here, since a much larger clone lies one base away. This chain joins TRBV7-9 and TRBJ1-5, with unresolved D. CDR3 length: 11 residues. The V and J ends lost 11 bases and 1 base respectively, with 6 bases between them. Germline CDR1 reads SEHNR; CDR2 reads FQNEAQ (reference sequence). In DNA form, the CDR3 reads TGTGCCGGCGGCAGCAATCAGCCCCAGCATTTT. Its protein is CAGGSNQPQHF.

Ten or more counts support this clonotype. The V and J genes are TRBV7-3 and TRBJ2-1, with 11 bases that match TRBD2. Germline CDR1 is SGHTA and CDR2 is FQGTGA. With V trimmed by 3 bases and J by 8 bases, 3 bases remained unmatched. CDR3 length: 14 amino acids. The CDR3 reads CASSLSSGRDEQFF. The CDR3 nucleotides read TGTGCCAGCAGCTTGAGTAGCGGGAGGGATGAGCAGTTCTTC.

The chain is built from TRBV28 and TRBJ1-5, with a weak D call TRBD1 (5 bases). Germline lookup yields CDR1 MDHEN and CDR2 SYDVKM. The V and J ends lost 7 bases and 4 bases respectively, with 17 bases between them. The CDR3 has 15 residues. CDR3 nucleotide sequence: TGTGCCAGCACCCCTCGCTCCAGGGTGAATCAGCCCCAGCATTTT. Translation gives CASTPRSRVNQPQHF.

This clonotype was seen repeatedly, ten times or more. The rearrangement links TRBV30 to TRBJ1-5, with a weak D call TRBD1 (6 bases). CDR1 and CDR2 (germline): GTSNPN, SVGIG (reference sequence). The germline V and J ends were trimmed by 0 bases and 2 bases, with 11 bases remaining between them. The CDR3 sequence is 15 residues long. Here the CDR3 reads CAWSVQGGGNQPQHF. In DNA, the CDR3 is TGTGCCTGGAGTGTACAGGGAGGAGGCAATCAGCCCCAGCATTTT.

This clonotype has at least ten counts. This chain joins TRBV20-1 and TRBJ2-1; TRBD2 aligns across 9 bases. V trimming: 2 bases; J trimming: 8 bases; junction bases outside the gene matches: 13. This CDR3 comprises 16 residues. Looked up from germline, CDR1 is DFQATT and CDR2 is SNEGSKA (reference sequence). CDR3 amino acids: CSARWGAGGWGDEQFF. The CDR3 nucleotides are TGCAGTGCTAGATGGGGTGCGGGAGGGTGGGGCGATGAGCAGTTCTTC.

This clonotype was detected a few times. It may be a read error: a sequence one base away is much more abundant. J is TRBJ2-1 and V is TRBV30, with TRBD1 matching over 10 bases. Germline CDR1 reads GTSNPN; CDR2 reads SVGIG (reference sequence). This CDR3 spans 17 amino acids. The CDR3 DNA is TGTGCCTGGGGTGGGGGGACAGGGGATTCCTCCTACAAGGAGCAGTTCTTC. Translated: CAWGGGTGDSSYKEQFF.

This clonotype was counted ten times or more. V and J are TRBV3-1 and TRBJ2-7, with 11 bases fitting TRBD2. The CDR3 runs 17 residues. Looked up from germline, CDR1 is LGHDT and CDR2 is YNNKEL (reference sequence). V lost 4 bases, J lost 3 bases, and 11 bases stayed unmatched. For the CDR3, the DNA is TGTGCCAGCAGCCCCCCCGTGGCTAGCGGGAGGAGCTACGAGCAGTACTTC. Its translation is CASSPPVASGRSYEQYF.

This clonotype was recorded at least ten times. V gene TRBV7-9 combines with J gene TRBJ2-5; 8 bases are a match to TRBD1. Looked up from germline, CDR1 is SEHNR and CDR2 is FQNEAQ (reference sequence). V lost 3 bases, J lost 5 bases, and 2 bases stayed unmatched. CDR3 size: 13 residues. In DNA, the CDR3 is TGTGCCAGCAGCTTGAGGACAGGGGAGACCCAGTACTTC. It codes for CASSLRTGETQYF.

This clonotype showed up many times. The gene calls are TRBV19 and TRBJ1-5; no definite D call. CDR1 and CDR2 from the germline V gene are LNHDA and SQIVND (reference sequence). Trimming pared 6 bases from V and 7 bases from J, leaving 19 bases between. The length of the CDR3 is 15 residues. The CDR3 protein is CASSTRGMSGQPQHF. The DNA for the CDR3 is TGTGCCAGTAGCACACGCGGGATGTCGGGCCAGCCCCAGCATTTT.

This clonotype was detected ten times or more. This sequence joins TRBV7-3 and TRBJ2-5, with 12 nucleotides matching TRBD2. V lost 2 bases and J lost 5; bases outside the gene matches: 12. The V gene's germline CDR1 is SGHTA and CDR2 FQGTGA. The CDR3 spans 18 residues. The CDR3 region is CASSLQGLAGLFGETQYF. The CDR3 region has the DNA TGTGCCAGCAGCTTACAAGGACTAGCGGGACTTTTCGGGGAGACCCAGTACTTC. The whole variable domain, filled in from reference TRBV7-3 and TRBJ2-5, reads GAGVSQTPSNKVTEKGKYVELRCDPISGHTALYWYRQSLGQGPEFLIYFQGTGAADDSGLPNDRFFAVRPEGSVSTLKIQRTERGDSAVYLCASSLQGLAGLFGETQYFGPGTRLLVL.

This clonotype was counted many times. This chain connects TRBV12-3 or TRBV12-4 to TRBJ1-4; D is possibly TRBD1 (5 bases). Trimming pared 1 base from V and 4 bases from J, leaving 16 bases between. This CDR3 region has 17 residues. CDR3 loop: CASSLGVGGTYNEKLFF. CDR3 nucleotide sequence: TGTGCCAGCAGTTTAGGGGTGGGAGGGACCTATAATGAAAAACTGTTTTTT.

In its sample, this clonotype was seen many times. The CDR3 protein is CSVDRGGGVNEQYF. The CDR3 DNA reads as TGCAGCGTTGATCGGGGTGGCGGTGTCAACGAGCAGTACTTC. This chain joins TRBV29-1 and TRBJ2-7; D is possibly TRBD2 (5 bases). Trimming removed 3 bases from V and 5 bases from J, with 17 bases in between. CDR3 length: 14 amino acids. Germline loops: CDR1 SQVTM, CDR2 ANQGSEA.

This clonotype was seen ten or more times. The chain combines TRBV6-1 with TRBJ2-1; a possible D gene is TRBD1 (5 bases). Trimming pared 3 bases from V and 7 bases from J, leaving 10 bases between. Germline V lookup: CDR1 MNHNS, CDR2 SASEGT. CDR3 length equals 13 residues. Here the CDR3 DNA reads TGTGCCAGCAGTGAGCACAGGTTGAATGAGCAGTTCTTC. Protein product: CASSEHRLNEQFF.